This entry lists 21 T cell receptor beta chains sequenced from one sample in a study of regulatory T cells in long-lasting Graves disease. The time point is: newly diagnosed GD, antithyroid drugs for less than 3 months. Scientists built the TCR library using RNA that was extracted from PBMCs. Arm-PCR of CDR3 regions with iRepertoire HTBI primers generated TCR beta libraries. TCRdb recomputed calls from the multiplex PCR reads with MiXCR, one row per CDR3 protein. The sample contains 400,000 to 500,000 distinct CDR3 sequences, approximately 15% of which appear only once. These sequences were also reported in another study, on T cells in Graves' hyperthyroidism and ophthalmopathy.

Sequencing was performed on peripheral blood mononuclear cells (PBMCs), taken at new diagnosis, from a patient treated with antithyroid drugs. The origin of the receptors is a woman in her thirties or forties with Graves disease.

The sample holds a few counts of this clonotype. The chain joins TRBV4-1 to TRBJ1-5; 9 bases agree with TRBD1. V gave up 3 bases and J gave up 6 bases; unmatched junction bases: 6. Per the germline V gene, CDR1 is MGHRA and CDR2 is YSYEKL. The CDR3 runs to 15 residues. The CDR3 spells CASSHVQGAGQPQHF. The CDR3 DNA reads TGCGCCAGCAGCCATGTACAGGGGGCAGGTCAGCCCCAGCATTTT.

As concerns this clonotype: A much larger clone differs by one base, so this may be a read error. Given the absence of the conserved phenylalanine or tryptophan at the CDR3 end, a read error is likely. This chain joins TRBV2 and TRBJ2-2; 7 bases are a match to TRBD2. The CDR3 spans 16 residues. Germline values: CDR1 SNHLY, CDR2 FYNNEI. V was clipped by 9 bases and J by 1 base; unmatched bases: 11. In DNA, the CDR3 is TGTGCCAGATCAGGAAGTACTAGCGAGAACACCGGGGAGCTGTTTTGT. This translates into CARSGSTSENTGELFC.

At least ten counts were recorded for this clonotype. The chain employs TRBV7-8 and TRBJ2-7; D is unclear. Trimming shortened V by 5 bases and J by 2 bases, and 13 bases separated the two germline ends. Germline V CDR1 and CDR2: SGHVS, FQNEAQ. The CDR3 is made up of 14 amino acids. CDR3 loop: CASSERGLPYEQYF. The CDR3 DNA follows: TGTGCCAGCAGCGAAAGAGGCCTGCCCTACGAGCAGTACTTC.

V gene TRBV27 combines with J gene TRBJ1-2, with D possibly being TRBD1 (5 bases). V was pared by 2 bases and J by 3 bases, with 13 bases between. This CDR3 has 15 residues. From germline, CDR1 is MNHEY and CDR2 SMNVEV (reference sequence). The CDR3 loop reads CASSLRVQGDYGYTF. CDR3 nucleotides: TGTGCCAGCAGTTTACGGGTGCAGGGAGACTATGGCTACACCTTC.

Points on this clonotype: Since a much larger clone is just one base distant, this may be a read error. This chain uses TRBV27 with TRBJ2-7; D may be TRBD2 (6 bases). This CDR3 is 16 amino acids long. With 5 bases removed from V and 6 bases from J, the gap between germline ends came to 23 bases. CDR1 MNHEY and CDR2 SMNVEV come from the germline V gene (reference sequence). CDR3 sequence reads: CASSPGLRPVAFEQYF. The CDR3 nucleotides are TGTGCCAGCAGTCCCGGACTAAGGCCAGTTGCCTTCGAGCAGTACTTC.

This clonotype was detected many times. The gene calls are TRBV12-3 or TRBV12-4 and TRBJ2-1, with 8 nucleotides matching TRBD2. The V and J ends lost 5 bases and 9 bases, in that order; junction bases with no gene match: 15. The CDR3 runs to 16 residues. CDR3 protein: CASSPHGEVRGGEQFF. CDR3 DNA: TGTGCCAGCAGTCCCCATGGGGAGGTTCGGGGGGGTGAGCAGTTCTTC.

The table lists this clonotype with many counts. The chain uses TRBV11-2 and TRBJ1-5, with 9 bases that match TRBD1. The V segment lost 5 bases and the J segment 3 bases; nucleotides outside the gene matches: 5. There are 15 residues in the CDR3. Germline CDR1 is SGHAT and CDR2 is FQNNGV. CDR3 in amino acids: CASSLGQGNNQPQHF. Here the CDR3 DNA reads TGTGCCAGCAGCCTGGGACAGGGAAACAATCAGCCCCAGCATTTT.

Ten or more counts support this clonotype. The rearrangement uses TRBV28 and TRBJ2-1, with TRBD1 matching 9 bases. Germline loops: CDR1 MDHEN, CDR2 SYDVKM. The CDR3 is 15 residues long. J gave up 7 bases and V 5 bases, and 9 bases lay outside the gene matches. The CDR3 region is CASSPRDRVKNEQFF. CDR3 coding DNA: TGTGCCAGCAGTCCCCGGGACAGGGTCAAAAATGAGCAGTTCTTC. The entire variable domain, with the rest obtained from reference TRBV28 and TRBJ2-1, is as follows: DVKVTQSSRYLVKRTGEKVFLECVQDMDHENMFWYRQDPGLGLRLIYFSYDVKMKEKGDIPEGYSVSREKKERFSLILESASTNQTSMYLCASSPRDRVKNEQFFGPGTRLTVL.

This sequence joins TRBV5-1 and TRBJ1-4, with 9 bases identical to TRBD1. Germline V gene sequence: CDR1 SGHRS, CDR2 YFSETQ. This CDR3 is 18 amino acids long. V shed 0 bases and J 8 bases; nucleotides not matched to a gene: 14. DNA for the CDR3: TGCGCCAGCAGCTTGGCCCGGGGACAGGGAGGAAACGGAGAAAAACTGTTTTTT. It translates to CASSLARGQGGNGEKLFF.

This clonotype showed up many times. The genes are TRBV11-2 and TRBJ1-2; D is unresolved. The CDR3 has 13 residues. Germline V gene lookup returns CDR1 SGHAT and CDR2 FQNNGV. The V end lost 2 bases, the J end lost 7 bases, and 11 bases lay between the germline ends. As DNA, the CDR3 is TGTGCCAGCAGCTTACGTTTCTGGGCTGGCTACACCTTC. It encodes CASSLRFWAGYTF.

The chain has TRBV13 and TRBJ2-1; 13 bases agree with TRBD2. The germline V gene has CDR1 PRHDT and CDR2 FYEKMQ (reference sequence). The CDR3 contains 17 residues. The J segment lost 0 bases and the V segment lost 5 bases, leaving 4 bases of the junction unmatched. The CDR3 here is CASSDRLAGGSYNEQFF. In DNA, the CDR3 is TGTGCCAGCAGCGACAGACTAGCGGGAGGCTCCTACAATGAGCAGTTCTTC.

This clonotype was counted many times. The chain is built from TRBV10-3 and TRBJ2-5; tentatively, D is TRBD1 (6 bases). Germline CDR1 and CDR2: ENHRY and SYGVKD. The V end was cut by 4 bases, the J end by 0 bases, with 9 bases between. This CDR3 comprises 14 residues. Written as DNA, the CDR3 is TGTGCCATCAGTGGGGGGCAGGACCAAGAGACCCAGTACTTC. Translation: CAISGGQDQETQYF.

This clonotype was seen repeatedly, ten times or more. The chain recombines TRBV10-3 with TRBJ2-1; 12 nucleotides line up with TRBD1. Germline V gene data show CDR1 as ENHRY and CDR2 as SYGVKD. After removal of 5 bases from V and 9 bases from J, the junction contained 14 bases not matched to a gene. This CDR3 contains 17 residues. The CDR3 coding sequence is TGTGCCATCAGTCCCGCCCTTGGGGACAGGGGGCCCAGTGAGCAGTTCTTC. It codes for CAISPALGDRGPSEQFF.

This clonotype showed up many times. This sequence joins TRBV27 and TRBJ2-2; D perhaps matches TRBD2 (6 bases). Germline assignment: CDR1 MNHEY and CDR2 SMNVEV (reference sequence). This CDR3 has 13 residues. Trimming left V 6 bases short and J 1 base short, with 6 bases between. The CDR3 loop reads CASRGGNTGELFF. The CDR3 DNA reads TGTGCCAGCAGGGGGGGGAACACCGGGGAGCTGTTTTTT.

This clonotype was observed many times. This chain links TRBV24-1 with TRBJ2-1, with a tentative D call TRBD1 (5 bases). Trimming cost V 4 bases and J 3 bases, with 18 bases left between them. Per the germline V gene, CDR1 is KGHDR and CDR2 is SFDVKD. The CDR3 length is 17 residues. The DNA for the CDR3 is TGTGCCACCAGTGACCCGATGGGGCCGTCGAGCTACAATGAGCAGTTCTTC. Amino acids: CATSDPMGPSSYNEQFF.

This rearrangement joins TRBV11-2 to TRBJ2-1; D gene unclear. The CDR3 is 12 amino acids. Germline CDR1 is SGHAT and CDR2 is FQNNGV. V was cut by 3 bases and J by 12 bases, with 12 bases left in between. The CDR3 loop is CASSLTNPRQFF. CDR3 coding DNA: TGTGCCAGCAGCTTGACGAACCCTAGGCAGTTCTTC.

This chain links TRBV29-1 with TRBJ1-1; no firm D call. The CDR3 has 11 amino acids. The ends were cut back, 3 bases at V and 7 bases at J, with 9 bases in the middle. Germline V gene lookup returns CDR1 SQVTM and CDR2 ANQGSEA. CDR3 nucleotide sequence: TGCAGCGTTGAGTGGGGTATTGAAGCTTTCTTT. This gives the protein CSVEWGIEAFF.

This clonotype was recorded at least ten times. The V and J genes are TRBV20-1 and TRBJ2-1; D perhaps matches TRBD1 (5 bases). CDR1 is DFQATT and CDR2 is SNEGSKA in the germline V gene (reference sequence). CDR3 size: 15 residues. Deletions cut 3 bases from V and 8 bases from J, with 20 bases between. CDR3 residues: CSASFRANRGDEQFF. CDR3 nucleotide sequence: TGCAGTGCTAGTTTCAGGGCTAATAGGGGTGATGAGCAGTTCTTC.

Ten or more counts support this clonotype. V is TRBV3-1 and J is TRBJ2-3; 15 nucleotides agree with TRBD2. The germline V gene encodes CDR1 LGHDT and CDR2 YNNKEL (reference sequence). V shed 0 bases and J 7 bases; nucleotides not matched to a gene: 5. The CDR3 has 17 residues. The CDR3 loop is CASSQEGLAGGRYTQYF. The CDR3, as DNA: TGTGCCAGCAGCCAAGAGGGACTAGCGGGAGGCAGGTATACGCAGTATTTT.

This clonotype appeared many times. This rearrangement joins TRBV2 to TRBJ1-3, with D unresolved. CDR3 length: 11 amino acids. The V gene lost 3 bases and the J gene lost 7 bases, with 4 bases spanning the gap. Germline V lookup: CDR1 SNHLY, CDR2 FYNNEI. The CDR3 sequence: CASSDPNTIYF. CDR3 DNA sequence: TGTGCCAGCAGTGATCCCAACACCATATATTTT.

This clonotype was seen many times. V is TRBV28 and J is TRBJ1-2; no definite D call. V was shortened by 6 bases and J by 2 bases, with 10 bases between the two germline ends. Germline V lookup: CDR1 MDHEN, CDR2 SYDVKM. This CDR3 comprises 13 residues. In nucleotides, the CDR3 is TGTGCCAGCAGAACCAGACGGAACTATGGCTACACCTTC. Translating it yields CASRTRRNYGYTF.